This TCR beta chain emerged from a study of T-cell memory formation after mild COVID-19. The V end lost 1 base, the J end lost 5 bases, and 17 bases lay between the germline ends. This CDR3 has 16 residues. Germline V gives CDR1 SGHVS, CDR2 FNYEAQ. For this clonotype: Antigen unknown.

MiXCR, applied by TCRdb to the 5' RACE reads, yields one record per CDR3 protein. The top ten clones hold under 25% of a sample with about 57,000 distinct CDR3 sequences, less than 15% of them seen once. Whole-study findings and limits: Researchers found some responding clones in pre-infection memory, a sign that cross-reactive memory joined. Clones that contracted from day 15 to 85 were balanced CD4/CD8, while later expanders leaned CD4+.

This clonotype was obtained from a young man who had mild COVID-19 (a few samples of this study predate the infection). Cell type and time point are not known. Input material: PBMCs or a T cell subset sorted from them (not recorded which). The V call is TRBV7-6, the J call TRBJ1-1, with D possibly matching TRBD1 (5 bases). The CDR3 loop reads CASSLGTRIGNTEAFF. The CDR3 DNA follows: TGTGCCAGCAGCTTAGGGACAAGGATTGGGAATACTGAAGCTTTCTTT. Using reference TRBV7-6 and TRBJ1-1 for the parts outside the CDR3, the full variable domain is GAGVSQSPRYKVTKRGQDVALRCDPISGHVSLYWYRQALGQGPEFLTYFNYEAQQDKSGLPNDRFSAERPEGSISTLTIQRTEQRDSAMYRCASSLGTRIGNTEAFFGQGTRLTVV.